A selection of T cell receptor beta chains follows, all from one sample in a study of post-analysis software for immune sequencing data. TCRdb reanalysed the PCR reads using MiXCR and keeps one entry per CDR3 protein. Of a few hundred thousand distinct CDR3 sequences detected, about 39% appear once; the ten largest clones hold approximately 7.7%. Source material: blood. The receptors stem from a girl aged 2-10 years with multiple sclerosis. CDR3s include the opening cysteine and the closing phenylalanine or tryptophan. Each record gives: V gene, clone size, D gene, J gene, CDR3 protein, CDR3 DNA. A D gene is named only where the DNA matches it firmly. Size is stated for part of the rows, as once, few or many counts, or as a class when the clone is expanded.

TRBV29-1	few	.	TRBJ2-3	CSVEAAVEGDTQYF	TGCAGCGTTGAAGCTGCAGTGGAGGGAGATACGCAGTATTTT
TRBV9	.	TRBD1	TRBJ2-7	CASSVVSGQAYNEQYF	TGTGCCAGCAGCGTAGTATCAGGACAGGCCTACAATGAGCAGTACTTC
TRBV5-1	.	TRBD1	TRBJ1-1	CASSRDRGMRLMNTEAFF	TGCGCCAGCAGCCGGGACAGGGGAATGCGGTTAATGAACACTGAAGCTTTCTTT
TRBV28	.	.	TRBJ2-1	CASRQTGITGVIQETQFF	TGTGCCAGCCGACAAACAGGGATCACGGGGGTAATCCAAGAGACCCAGTTCTTC
TRBV7-2	.	.	TRBJ2-2	CASSLTLKGGVTGELFF	TGTGCCAGCAGCTTGACGTTGAAGGGAGGTGTCACCGGGGAGCTGTTTTTT
TRBV7-9	.	TRBD1	TRBJ2-7	CASSNPGTDSYEQYF	TGTGCCAGCAGCAACCCCGGGACAGATTCCTACGAGCAGTACTTC
TRBV6-2/TRBV6-3	few	TRBD2	TRBJ2-4	CASSDSSGSGGTDIQYF	TGTGCCAGCAGTGACTCTAGCGGGAGCGGGGGTACGGACATTCAGTACTTC
TRBV20-1	.	TRBD2	TRBJ2-1	CSARAPASGIYNEQFF	TGCAGTGCTAGGGCTCCCGCGAGCGGGATCTACAATGAGCAGTTCTTC
TRBV30	few	.	TRBJ2-1	CAWSVRRGSEQFF	TGTGCCTGGAGTGTACGTCGGGGAAGTGAGCAGTTCTTC
TRBV29-1	.	.	TRBJ1-1	CSSQTLTEAFF	TGCAGCTCTCAAACCCTCACTGAAGCTTTCTTT
TRBV9	few	.	TRBJ2-7	CASSGGAGLYEQYF	TGTGCCAGCAGCGGTGGGGCCGGGCTATACGAGCAGTACTTC
TRBV28	few	.	TRBJ1-4	CASSPRTEKREKLFF	TGTGCCAGCAGTCCACGGACGGAAAAAAGGGAAAAACTGTTTTTT
TRBV20-1	.	.	TRBJ2-1	CSASGWGFYNEQFF	TGCAGTGCTAGTGGCTGGGGGTTCTACAATGAGCAGTTCTTC
TRBV5-1	.	.	TRBJ2-7	CASSLIQGHEQYF	TGCGCCAGCAGCTTGATCCAGGGTCACGAGCAGTACTTC
TRBV6-5	.	TRBD1	TRBJ1-2	CASSSRQGRNGYTF	TGTGCCAGCAGTTCGAGACAGGGGAGGAATGGCTACACCTTC
TRBV12-3/TRBV12-4	.	.	TRBJ1-2	CASSQDRHSYTF	TGTGCCAGCAGTCAAGACCGTCACAGCTACACCTTC
TRBV12-3/TRBV12-4	.	TRBD2	TRBJ2-7	CASTYGLAEELNYEQYF	TGTGCCAGCACCTACGGACTAGCGGAAGAACTGAATTACGAGCAGTACTTC
TRBV20-1	.	TRBD2	TRBJ2-7	CSAYSGGSAYEQYF	TGCAGTGCTTATAGCGGGGGCAGCGCCTACGAGCAGTACTTC
TRBV3-1	.	TRBD2	TRBJ2-1	CASSQDNILAGLNEQFF	TGTGCCAGCAGCCAAGATAACATACTAGCGGGACTCAATGAGCAGTTCTTC
TRBV29-1	.	TRBD1	TRBJ2-1	CNVDRASYNEQFF	TGCAACGTGGACAGGGCCAGCTACAATGAGCAGTTCTTC
TRBV2	.	.	TRBJ1-1	CASSGSGNTEAFF	TGTGCCAGCAGTGGGTCGGGGAACACTGAAGCTTTCTTT
TRBV6-5	.	.	TRBJ2-2	CASSNVGTGELFF	TGTGCCAGCAGTAACGTTGGGACCGGGGAGCTGTTTTTT
TRBV28	few	.	TRBJ1-5	CASSFTGQPQHF	TGTGCCAGCAGTTTTACTGGTCAGCCCCAGCATTTT
TRBV7-8	once	.	TRBJ2-6	CASSLVRSSGANVLTF	TGTGCCAGCAGCTTAGTTCGGTCCTCTGGGGCCAACGTCCTGACTTTC
TRBV2	.	.	TRBJ2-3	CASSDSRVLTLTDTQYF	TGTGCCAGCAGTGATTCGAGGGTACTCACCTTAACAGATACGCAGTATTTT
TRBV20-1	.	TRBD2	TRBJ2-1	CSARASSGLHNEQFF	TGCAGTGCTAGAGCCTCTAGCGGGCTGCACAATGAGCAGTTCTTC
TRBV6-6	.	TRBD1	TRBJ2-1	CASSYGRGTGGAEQFF	TGTGCCAGCAGTTACGGGCGGGGGACAGGGGGCGCAGAGCAGTTCTTC
TRBV29-1	.	.	TRBJ2-5	CSVRTYQETQYF	TGCAGCGTCCGGACTTACCAAGAGACCCAGTACTTC
TRBV20-1	few	.	TRBJ2-3	CSAPDRVTDTQYF	TGCAGTGCTCCGGACAGAGTCACAGATACGCAGTATTTT
TRBV18	.	.	TRBJ1-5	CASSVAGTNQPQHF	TGTGCCAGCTCAGTGGCAGGGACCAATCAGCCCCAGCATTTT
TRBV27	.	TRBD1	TRBJ2-7	CASSFDRAYEQYF	TGTGCCAGCAGTTTCGACAGGGCCTACGAGCAGTACTTC
TRBV28	.	.	TRBJ2-5	CASSFWIEYQETQYF	TGTGCCAGCAGTTTTTGGATCGAGTACCAAGAGACCCAGTACTTC